This T cell receptor beta chain was profiled in a study of blood T cell repertoires in COVID-19. Across the whole study: Nucleic acid was either cDNA or gDNA, and it came from T cells, B-cell-depleted T cells, or PBMCs.

CDR1 is LGHDT, CDR2 YNNKEL, per germline (reference sequence). This CDR3 region has 14 residues. Trimming cost V 0 bases and J 5 bases; bases outside gene matches: 3. TCRdb keeps only in-frame clones here, not all; method: immunoSEQ multiplex PCR. Here the sample spans 150,000 to 200,000 clones, over 60% being singletons. At least ten counts were recorded for this clone. The chain has TRBV3-1 (or the pseudogene TRBV3-2) and TRBJ1-1, with 7 bases lining up with TRBD1. This receptor was obtained from a woman aged 70 to 79 with acute or convalescent COVID-19. The sequenced sample was peripheral blood. The CDR3 DNA reads as TGTGCCAGCAGCCAAGATTACAGGGGAACTGAAGCTTTCTTT. Translation gives CASSQDYRGTEAFF.